This TCR beta chain was retrieved from a study of blood T cell repertoires in COVID-19 (dated by TCRdb to between 2020 and 2021). Describing the broader study: Samples covering the acute and convalescent phases of COVID-19 were provided by collaborators in the United States, Italy and Spain. The material from the prospective study consisted of cDNA or gDNA derived from T cells, B-cell-depleted T cells, or PBMCs. Subjects who had been exposed to COVID-19, were actively infected with it, or had recovered from it provided the deeply sampled blood TCRbeta repertoires that made up the dataset. A freely available public database, intended as a resource for researchers studying the immune response to SARS-CoV-2, is where the repertoires were released. The samples were drawn from the first 160 participants of the ongoing ImmuneRACE study and from over a thousand subjects provided by 6 global collaborators. The sample metadata nearly always contained a de-identified subject ID, COVID-19 status, age in years and sex. HLA class I and class II types, where available, came from metadata supplied by the sample provider rather than from assay-based typing. On the study overall, not on this receptor specifically: The quantity of clinical and demographic metadata differed by source and by participant and was supplied without curation.

The CDR3, from cysteine to phenylalanine, totals 14 residues. The CDR3 DNA has 42 bases and is translated from base 1. Trimming leaves V shorter by 4 bases and J shorter by 6 bases, with the junction holding 6 bases beyond the gene matches. Via the germline V gene, CDR1 is SGHDT and CDR2 YYEEEE. Enrolling through a virtual design, the prospective study's participants ranged in age from roughly 18 to 95 years and lived across 20 to 30 United States geographic areas. In the prospective study, cohorts were assigned on the basis of participant-reported clinical history obtained from a screening survey and a study questionnaire. ImmuneRACE Cohort 3 recovered participants were defined by two consecutive negative NP/OP PCR tests, healthcare professional clearance, or symptom resolution. In the prospective study, whole blood, serum and a nasopharyngeal or oropharyngeal swab were collected from each participant by mobile phlebotomists. Over an approximately 2-month period, participants in the prospective study had the option of providing additional blood draws and questionnaires. Blood samples from the prospective study were shipped frozen or at room temperature prior to DNA extraction.

The immunoSEQ Assay, a bias-controlled multiplex PCR, was used to amplify TCRbeta CDR3 regions from genomic DNA. The source study handled its data this way. Within the assay, amplification of reference gene primers was used to estimate how many nucleated cells each sample contained. To quantify the absolute abundance of each unique TCRbeta CDR3 rearrangement, sequence reads were collapsed and filtered. Productive Simpson clonality was computed per sample as the square root of Simpson's diversity index over productive rearrangements. TCRdb obtained this table from immuneACCESS and retained in-frame rearrangements with V and J assigned. These tables miss some clones; where compared with another copy, unresolved V genes account for less than half of the shortfall, and the remainder is unexplained. That table furnishes V, J and clone size, whereas the DNA furnished D and trimming. The sample table lists a few hundred thousand clones, around 84% of them with a count of one. The leading ten clones occupy 6.8% of the sample.

Notes on this clone: Which antigen it targets is not known. Per-base quality was not reported, and no clone a single base away is much larger than it.

The rearranged segments are TRBV5-6 and TRBJ2-4, with 8 middle bases fitting TRBD1. The sequence came from a woman aged 40 to 55 who had recovered from COVID-19. Sequenced: PBMCs or T cells enriched from blood (not recorded which). The CDR3 region: CASSRPGQGNIQYF. The DNA sequence is as follows: TGTGCCAGCAGCCGACCAGGACAGGGAAACATTCAGTACTTC.